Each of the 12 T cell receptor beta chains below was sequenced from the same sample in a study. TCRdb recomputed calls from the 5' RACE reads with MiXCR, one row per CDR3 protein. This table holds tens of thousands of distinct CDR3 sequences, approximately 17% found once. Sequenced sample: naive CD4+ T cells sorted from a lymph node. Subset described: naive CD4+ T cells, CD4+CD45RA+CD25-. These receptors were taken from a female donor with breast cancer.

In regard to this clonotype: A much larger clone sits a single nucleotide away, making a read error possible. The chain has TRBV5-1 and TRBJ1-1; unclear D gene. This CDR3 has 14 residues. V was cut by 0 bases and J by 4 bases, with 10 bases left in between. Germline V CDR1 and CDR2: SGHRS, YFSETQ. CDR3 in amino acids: CASSLDGPLTEAFF. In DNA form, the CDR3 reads TGCGCCAGCAGCTTGGACGGTCCTCTCACTGAAGCTTTCTTT. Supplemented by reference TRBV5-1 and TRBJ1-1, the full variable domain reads KAGVTQTPRYLIKTRGQQVTLSCSPISGHRSVSWYQQTPGQGLQFLFEYFSETQRNKGNFPGRFSGRQFSNSRSEMNVSTLELGDSALYLCASSLDGPLTEAFFGQGTRLTVV.

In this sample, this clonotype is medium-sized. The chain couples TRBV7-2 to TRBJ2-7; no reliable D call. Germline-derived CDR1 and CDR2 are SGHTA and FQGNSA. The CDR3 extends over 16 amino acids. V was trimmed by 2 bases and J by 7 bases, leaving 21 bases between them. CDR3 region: CASSLLFPAHGPEQYF. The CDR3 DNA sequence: TGTGCCAGCAGCTTATTATTTCCAGCCCACGGACCGGAGCAGTACTTC.

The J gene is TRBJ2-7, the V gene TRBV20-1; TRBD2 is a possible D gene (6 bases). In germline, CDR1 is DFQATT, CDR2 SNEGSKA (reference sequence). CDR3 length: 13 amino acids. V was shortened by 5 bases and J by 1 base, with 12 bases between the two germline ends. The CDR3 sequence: CSAPGTASYEQYF. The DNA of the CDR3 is TGCAGTGCTCCCGGGACTGCGTCCTACGAGCAGTACTTC.

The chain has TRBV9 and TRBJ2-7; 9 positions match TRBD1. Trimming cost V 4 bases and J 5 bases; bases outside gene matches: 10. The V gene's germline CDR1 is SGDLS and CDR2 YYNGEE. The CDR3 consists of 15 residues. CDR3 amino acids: CASSPPGTGRNEQYF. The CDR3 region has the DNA TGTGCCAGCAGCCCCCCCGGGACAGGGAGGAACGAGCAGTACTTC.

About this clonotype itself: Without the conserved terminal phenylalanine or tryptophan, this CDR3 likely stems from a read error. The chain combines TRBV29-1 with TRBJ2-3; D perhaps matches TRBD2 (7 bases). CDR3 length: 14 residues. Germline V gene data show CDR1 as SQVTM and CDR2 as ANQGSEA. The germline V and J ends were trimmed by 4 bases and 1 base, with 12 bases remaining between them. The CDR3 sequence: CSVGGGGGTDTQYL. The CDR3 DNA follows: TGCAGCGTTGGAGGGGGAGGGGGCACAGATACGCAGTATTTA.

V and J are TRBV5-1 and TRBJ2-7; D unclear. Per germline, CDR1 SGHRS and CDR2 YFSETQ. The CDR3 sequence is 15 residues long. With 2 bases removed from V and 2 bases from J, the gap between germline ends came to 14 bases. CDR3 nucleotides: TGCGCCAGCAGCTTAGGGTCCGGACGGACCTACGAGCAGTACTTC. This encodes CASSLGSGRTYEQYF.

The CDR3 nucleotides read TGTGCCAGCAGCCAAAACAGGGGGCAGGGCTATGGCTACACCTTC. Translation gives CASSQNRGQGYGYTF. The chain couples TRBV12-3 or TRBV12-4 to TRBJ1-2; 9 bases match TRBD1. J gave up 4 bases and V 6 bases, and 9 bases lay outside the gene matches. There are 15 residues in the CDR3.

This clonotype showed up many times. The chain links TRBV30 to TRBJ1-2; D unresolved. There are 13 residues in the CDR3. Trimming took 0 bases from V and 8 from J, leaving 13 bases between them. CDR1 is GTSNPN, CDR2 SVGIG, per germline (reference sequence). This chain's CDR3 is CAWSVQGRRGYTF. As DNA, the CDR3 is TGTGCCTGGAGTGTCCAAGGGCGTCGAGGCTACACCTTC.

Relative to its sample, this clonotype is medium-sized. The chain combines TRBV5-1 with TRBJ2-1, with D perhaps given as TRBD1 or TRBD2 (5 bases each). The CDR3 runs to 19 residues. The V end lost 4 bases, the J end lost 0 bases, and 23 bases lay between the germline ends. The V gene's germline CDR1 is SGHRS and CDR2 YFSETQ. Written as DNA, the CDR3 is TGCGCCAGCAGCCGAACGATTCAATCTCGGGACCTCTCCTACAATGAGCAGTTCTTC. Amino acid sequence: CASSRTIQSRDLSYNEQFF. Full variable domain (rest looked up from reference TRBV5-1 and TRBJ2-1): KAGVTQTPRYLIKTRGQQVTLSCSPISGHRSVSWYQQTPGQGLQFLFEYFSETQRNKGNFPGRFSGRQFSNSRSEMNVSTLELGDSALYLCASSRTIQSRDLSYNEQFFGPGTRLTVL.

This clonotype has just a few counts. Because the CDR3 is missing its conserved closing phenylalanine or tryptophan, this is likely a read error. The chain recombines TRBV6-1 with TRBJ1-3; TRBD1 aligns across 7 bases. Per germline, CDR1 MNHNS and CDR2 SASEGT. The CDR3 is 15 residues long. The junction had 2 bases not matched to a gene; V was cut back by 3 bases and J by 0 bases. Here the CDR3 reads CASSDGTDSGNTIYL. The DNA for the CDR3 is TGTGCCAGCAGTGACGGGACAGACTCTGGAAACACCATATATTTG.

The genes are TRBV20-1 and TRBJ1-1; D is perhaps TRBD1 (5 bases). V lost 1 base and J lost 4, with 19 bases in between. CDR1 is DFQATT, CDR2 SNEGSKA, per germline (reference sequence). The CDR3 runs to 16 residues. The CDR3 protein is CSARGSSGLGGTEAFF. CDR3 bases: TGCAGTGCTAGAGGTTCTTCGGGTCTGGGGGGCACTGAAGCTTTCTTT.

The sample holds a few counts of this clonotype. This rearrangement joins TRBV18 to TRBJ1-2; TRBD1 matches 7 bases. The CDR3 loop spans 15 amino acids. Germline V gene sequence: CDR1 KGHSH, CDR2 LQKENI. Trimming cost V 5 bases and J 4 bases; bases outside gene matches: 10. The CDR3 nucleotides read TGTGCCAGCTCAACTGGGACAGACTACGTCTATGGCTACACCTTC. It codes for CASSTGTDYVYGYTF.